The clone carrying this TCR beta chain was found a few times. Its antigen is not identified. V was pared by 8 bases and J by 7 bases, with 13 bases of the junction left unmatched. From germline, CDR1 is LNHDA and CDR2 SQIVND (reference sequence). CDR3 size: 14 residues. Via MiXCR, TCRdb re-called the 5' RACE reads, giving one row per CDR3 protein. The data contain 69,000 or so distinct CDR3 sequences, around 4.8% of them seen just once; the ten biggest clones take up roughly 2.4%. The data belong to a study of neurological immune-mediated disorders. Regarding the study as a whole: The expanded clones of different subjects shared no CDR3 amino acid sequences (suggesting private repertoires in all groups).

The specimen sequenced was PBMCs. The V gene is TRBV19, the J gene TRBJ2-7; 8 positions agree with TRBD1. This TCR derives from a woman between 65 and 79 years old with multiple sclerosis. The CDR3 spells CASAPGQGAYEQYF. In DNA form, the CDR3 reads TGTGCCAGTGCCCCTGGGCAGGGGGCGTATGAGCAGTACTTC.